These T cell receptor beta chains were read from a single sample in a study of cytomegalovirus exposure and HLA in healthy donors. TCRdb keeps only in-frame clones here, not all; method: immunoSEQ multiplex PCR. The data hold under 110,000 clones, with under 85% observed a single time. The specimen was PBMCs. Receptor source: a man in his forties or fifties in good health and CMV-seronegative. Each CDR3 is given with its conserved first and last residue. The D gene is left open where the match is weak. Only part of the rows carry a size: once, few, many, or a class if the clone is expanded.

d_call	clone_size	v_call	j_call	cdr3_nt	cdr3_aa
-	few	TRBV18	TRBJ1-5	TGTGCCAGCTCACCGAATCAACCAGGGGCTCGACCTCAGCCCCAGCATTTT	CASSPNQPGARPQPQHF
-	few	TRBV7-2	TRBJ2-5	TGTGCCAGCAGCCCAGACTGGGAGACCCAGTACTTC	CASSPDWETQYF
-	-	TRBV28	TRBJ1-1	TGTGCCAGCAGTTTAGGGGCCGCGGGAGCTAACACTGAAGCTTTCTTT	CASSLGAAGANTEAFF
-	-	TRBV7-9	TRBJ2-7	TGTTCCAGCAGCTTATCAGGGCCCTACGAGCAGTACTTC	CSSSLSGPYEQYF
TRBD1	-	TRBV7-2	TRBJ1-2	TGTGCCAGCAGCTTGCGGACAGGGATTCAATATGGCTACACCTTC	CASSLRTGIQYGYTF
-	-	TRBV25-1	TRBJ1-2	TGTGCCAGCAGTGAATATCAGGGGATCTATGGCTACACCTTC	CASSEYQGIYGYTF
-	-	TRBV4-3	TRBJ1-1	TGCGCCAGCAGCCAAGAAGGAGGGAACTTGAACACTGAAGCTTTCTTT	CASSQEGGNLNTEAFF
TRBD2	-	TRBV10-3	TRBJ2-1	TGTGCCATCAACCAAGCGGGGGGAGGGTACAATGAGCAGTTCTTC	CAINQAGGGYNEQFF
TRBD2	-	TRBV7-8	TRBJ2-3	TGTGCCAGCAGCTTAGCGGCGATAGCGGGGGGATCAGATACGCAGTATTTT	CASSLAAIAGGSDTQYF
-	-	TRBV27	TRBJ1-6	TGTGCCAGCAGGGCGACTAGCTCCTATAATTCACCCCTCCACTTT	CASRATSSYNSPLHF
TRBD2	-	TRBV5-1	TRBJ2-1	TGCGCCAGCAGCTTTGGAGGGACTAGCGCTCAGTTTGAGCAGTTCTTC	CASSFGGTSAQFEQFF
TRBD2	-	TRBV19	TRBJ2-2	TGTGCCAGTAGTATAGGGGCGGGGGGGAACACCGGGGAGCTGTTTTTT	CASSIGAGGNTGELFF
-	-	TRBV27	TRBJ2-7	TGTGCCAGCCAGAACCCCCGGGACTTCGAGCAGTACTTC	CASQNPRDFEQYF
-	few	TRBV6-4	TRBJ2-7	TGTGCCAGCAGTGGGAGCGAGCAGTACTTC	CASSGSEQYF
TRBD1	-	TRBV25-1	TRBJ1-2	TGTGCCAGCAGTGATTTGGGCACGACAGGGGGCTCTGGCTACACCTTC	CASSDLGTTGGSGYTF
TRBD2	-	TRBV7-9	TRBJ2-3	TGTGCCAGTAAAGCGGGGGCCAGCACAGATACGCAGTATTTT	CASKAGASTDTQYF
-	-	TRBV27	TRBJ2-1	TGTGCCAGCAGATTCCTTTCGAGCTCCTACAATGAGCAGTTCTTC	CASRFLSSSYNEQFF
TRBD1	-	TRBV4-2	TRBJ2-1	TGTGCCAGCAGCCAAGGACAGGGGGGGGCCTACAATGAGCAGTTCTTC	CASSQGQGGAYNEQFF
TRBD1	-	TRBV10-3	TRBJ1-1	TGTGCCATCAGACCTTCGACAGGGCGGAACACTGAAGCTTTCTTT	CAIRPSTGRNTEAFF
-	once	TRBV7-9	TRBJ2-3	TGTGCCAGCAGCTTAGTGTTGGCAGGGCGAGATACGCAGTATTTT	CASSLVLAGRDTQYF
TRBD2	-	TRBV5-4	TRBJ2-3	TGTGCCAGCAGCCGCGGGGGGGCGATTTGGGAGGGCACAGATACGCAGTATTTT	CASSRGGAIWEGTDTQYF
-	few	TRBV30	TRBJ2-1	TGTGCCCCGGGCGTTGGGGGGGCGAGGCGGAATGAGCAGTTCTTC	CAPGVGGARRNEQFF